These 5 T cell receptor beta chains were sequenced from one sample in a study of vaccination and CD4 T cells after COVID-19. Cultured CD4+ T-cell DNA underwent Oncomine TCR Beta short-read sequencing. TCRdb used MiXCR to reprocess the PCR reads, holding one entry per CDR3 protein. The table lists more than 4,000 distinct CDR3 sequences, over 40% of them singletons. Treatment defined: roughly 11-day PBMC culture with coronavirus spike peptide pools or control peptides (ViraFEST assay). Their specific antigens are unknown. Sequencing was carried out using CD4+ T cells from blood, cultured in vitro. These receptors came from a human donor who had recovered from COVID-19.

This chain joins TRBV14 and TRBJ1-1; D may be TRBD1 (6 bases). This CDR3 is 14 amino acids long. Trimming took off 2 bases at V and 3 bases at J, with 10 bases between the two ends. Germline V gene lookup returns CDR1 SGHDN and CDR2 FVKESK. Here the CDR3 DNA reads TGTGCCAGCAGCCAACAGGGGAGGTACACTGAAGCTTTCTTT. Its translation: CASSQQGRYTEAFF.

The chain joins TRBV6-1 to TRBJ1-6; D may be TRBD1 (6 bases). The length of the CDR3 is 19 residues. Trimming removed 5 bases at V and 0 bases at J, with 20 bases between. Germline CDR1 MNHNS, CDR2 SASEGT. CDR3 region: CASSNRGGPKSSYNSPLHF. CDR3 sequence (DNA): TGTGCCAGCAGTAACCGGGGGGGGCCTAAGAGCTCCTATAATTCACCCCTCCACTTT.

The genes are TRBV27 and TRBJ1-1; 8 positions agree with TRBD1. The CDR3 spans 15 residues. V shed 4 bases, J shed 3 bases, and the junction held 7 bases outside the gene matches. CDR1 and CDR2 (germline): MNHEY, SMNVEV (reference sequence). CDR3 sequence: CASSYRGIKDTEAFF. The DNA for the CDR3 is TGTGCCAGCAGTTACAGGGGGATTAAGGACACTGAAGCTTTCTTT.

This clonotype was seen only a few times. The chain carries TRBV5-4 and TRBJ1-2, with no clear D. The CDR3 sequence is 13 residues long. Germline V gives CDR1 SGHNT, CDR2 YYREEE (reference sequence). Between the trimmed V and J ends, which lost 3 bases and 4 bases, there was a span of 10 bases. CDR3 nucleotides: TGTGCCAGCAGCTCCGACTGGAGCTATGGCTACACCTTC. Translating gives CASSSDWSYGYTF.

This clonotype is categorized as large. V is TRBV15 and J is TRBJ2-6; D remains unclear. With 3 bases removed from V and 0 bases from J, the gap between germline ends came to 6 bases. Germline V gene data show CDR1 as LNHNV and CDR2 as YYDKDF (reference sequence). This CDR3 is 15 amino acids long. This CDR3 reads CATSSRPSGANVLTF. In DNA, the CDR3 is TGTGCCACCAGCAGTCGGCCCTCTGGGGCCAACGTCCTGACTTTC.